The present T cell receptor (beta chain) was sequenced within a study of sequential checkpoint blockade in melanoma. The V gene's germline CDR1 is SEHNR and CDR2 FQNEAQ (reference sequence). Losses at the gene ends were 1 base for V and 8 bases for J; bases not matched to a gene: 6. The CDR3 is made up of 14 amino acids. The repertoire was sequenced with immunoSEQ multiplex PCR; TCRdb's copy has only in-frame clones and lacks some. The data show about 19,000 clones, around 73% seen once. The treatment is: randomized to nivolumab then ipilimumab (arm A) or the reverse (arm B). Live CD3+CD8+ CD19− CD56− cells were sorted from PBMCs. In this sample, this clone turned up once.

The sample was CD8+ T cells sorted from blood (inferred from file names), taken from a patient given nivolumab and ipilimumab in sequence. The J gene is TRBJ1-1, the V gene TRBV7-9, with 8 bases fitting TRBD1. The TCR was taken from a human donor with melanoma. The CDR3 spells CASSLGTGRGEAFF. The CDR3 bases are TGTGCCAGCAGCTTAGGGACAGGGCGAGGGGAAGCTTTCTTT.